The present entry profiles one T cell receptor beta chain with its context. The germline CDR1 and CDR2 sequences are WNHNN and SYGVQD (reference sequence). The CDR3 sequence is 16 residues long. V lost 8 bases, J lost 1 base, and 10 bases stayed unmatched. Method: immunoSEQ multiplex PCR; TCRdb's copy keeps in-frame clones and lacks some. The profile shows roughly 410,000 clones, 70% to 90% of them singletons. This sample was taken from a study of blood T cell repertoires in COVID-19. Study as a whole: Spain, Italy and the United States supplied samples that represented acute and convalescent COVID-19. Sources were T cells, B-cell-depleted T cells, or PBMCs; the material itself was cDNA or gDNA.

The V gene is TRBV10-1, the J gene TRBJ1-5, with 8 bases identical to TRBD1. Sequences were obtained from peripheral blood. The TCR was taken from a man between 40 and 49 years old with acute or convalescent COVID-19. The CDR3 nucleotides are TGCGCCAGCGGATCGCAGGGGGCGGGAAGCAATCAGCCCCAGCATTTT. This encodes CASGSQGAGSNQPQHF.